This T cell receptor beta chain was sequenced for a study of radiotherapy plus CTLA-4 blockade in lung cancer listed by TCRdb under 2018. About the investigation overall: Among the enrolled patients, around 17% had an objective response, and 31% reached disease control.

For this clone: Its specific antigen is unknown. Base-call qualities are not available, and no considerably larger clone is one nucleotide away.

In this study, focal radiation therapy paired with CTLA-4 blockade (ipilimumab) was tested in patients who had chemo-refractory metastatic non-small-cell lung cancer. Libraries were made using the immunoSEQ multiplex PCR assay. TCRdb retrieved this table from immuneACCESS and kept in-frame rearrangements only. Not all clones are present; in checked studies, unresolved V genes account for under half, and no reason is known for the remainder. The sample has 110,000 or so clones on record, 75% to 80% of them singletons. The ten largest make up approximately 5.2% of the sample. The research as a whole found: TCR clones derived from tumors expanded in peripheral blood after treatment with radiotherapy and ipilimumab. Increased serum interferon-beta after radiation, together with early dynamic changes in blood T cell clones, were reported to be the strongest predictors of response.

This clonotype originated in a human donor with non-small cell lung cancer who had a partial response to radiotherapy plus ipilimumab. Sequencing used peripheral blood, obtained from a patient treated with radiotherapy plus ipilimumab.

The encoded CDR3 is CASSPQGMGQYF. The nucleotide sequence is given as TGTGCCAGCAGTCCACAGGGAATGGGGCAGTACTTC. The sequence joins TRBV27 to TRBJ2-7; the best D guess is TRBD1, with 6 bases matching. Between the V and J ends, shortened by 5 bases and 9 bases respectively, the junction contains 14 bases. The CDR1 and CDR2 encoded by the germline V gene (reference sequence) are MNHEY and SMNVEV. The CDR3 contains 12 residues, cysteine and phenylalanine counted. Only the CDR3 DNA is retained, 36 bases long and in frame from the first base.